A single sample is the source of the 9 T cell receptor beta chains below, sequenced in a study of cytomegalovirus exposure and HLA in healthy donors. The repertoire was sequenced with immunoSEQ multiplex PCR; TCRdb's copy has only in-frame clones and lacks some. The sample yields fewer than 250,000 clones, roughly 83% seen once. The sequencing sample was made of PBMCs. The receptors come from a woman aged 18-35 years in good health and CMV-seronegative.

The sample holds one count of this clone. The rearrangement uses TRBV28 and TRBJ1-6, with TRBD1 matching 12 bases. Per germline, CDR1 MDHEN and CDR2 SYDVKM. The junction had 15 bases not matched to a gene; V was cut back by 6 bases and J by 0 bases. The CDR3 is 21 residues long. CDR3 nucleotide sequence: TGTGCCAGCAGCTTCCGACCGGGACAGGGGGCGAAGAGCTCCTATAATTCACCCCTCCACTTT. It translates to CASSFRPGQGAKSSYNSPLHF. The full variable domain, in which reference TRBV28 and TRBJ1-6 provide the parts outside the CDR3, is DVKVTQSSRYLVKRTGEKVFLECVQDMDHENMFWYRQDPGLGLRLIYFSYDVKMKEKGDIPEGYSVSREKKERFSLILESASTNQTSMYLCASSFRPGQGAKSSYNSPLHFGNGTRLTVT.

The chain joins TRBV7-6 to TRBJ2-3; TRBD2 is a possible D gene (5 bases). Germline lookup yields CDR1 SGHVS and CDR2 FNYEAQ. The ends were cut back, 5 bases at V and 5 bases at J, with 8 bases in the middle. The CDR3 is 12 residues long. The chain's CDR3 is CASSPRGDTQYF. The CDR3 DNA reads TGTGCCAGCAGCCCCCGGGGAGATACGCAGTATTTT.

The CDR3 protein is CASSLALGAGANVLTF. DNA of the CDR3: TGTGCCAGCAGCTTAGCGCTGGGGGCGGGGGCCAACGTCCTGACTTTC. J is TRBJ2-6 and V is TRBV7-7; possibly TRBD1 for D (6 bases). V dropped 0 bases and J dropped 4 bases, with 10 bases sitting between them. CDR3 length: 16 residues. Germline V CDR1 and CDR2: SSHAT, FNYEAQ (reference sequence). Variable domain in full (rest from reference TRBV7-7 and TRBJ2-6): GAGVSQSPRYKVTKRGQDVTLRCDPISSHATLYWYQQALGQGPEFLTYFNYEAQPDKSGLPSDRFSAERPEGSISTLTIQRTEQRDSAMYRCASSLALGAGANVLTFGAGSRLTVL.

The chain is built from TRBV7-9 and TRBJ1-1; perhaps TRBD1 as D (5 bases). Trimming took 1 base from V and 4 from J, leaving 13 bases between them. The CDR3 runs to 15 residues. Per the germline V gene, CDR1 is SEHNR and CDR2 is FQNEAQ (reference sequence). The CDR3 loop is CASSLEGAGPTEAFF. Here the CDR3 DNA reads TGTGCCAGCAGCTTAGAAGGGGCAGGTCCCACTGAAGCTTTCTTT.

V gene TRBV18 combines with J gene TRBJ1-2, with D perhaps matching TRBD1 (6 bases). Trimming stripped 2 bases from V and 0 bases from J, with 13 bases between. Germline CDR1 reads KGHSH; CDR2 reads LQKENI. CDR3 size: 16 residues. CDR3 nucleotide sequence: TGTGCCAGCTCACCAGGGAGACAGGAGACTAACTATGGCTACACCTTC. It encodes CASSPGRQETNYGYTF.

The rearrangement joins TRBV29-1 to TRBJ1-2; 8 bases fit TRBD1. The CDR3 contains 13 residues. Unmatched junction bases numbered 8, after V lost 7 bases and J lost 4 bases. In germline, CDR1 is SQVTM, CDR2 ANQGSEA. The CDR3 protein is CSAEGTGSYGYTF. The CDR3 nucleotides are TGCAGCGCCGAGGGGACAGGAAGCTATGGCTACACCTTC. Using reference TRBV29-1 and TRBJ1-2 for the parts outside the CDR3, the full variable domain is SAVISQKPSRDICQRGTSLTIQCQVDSQVTMMFWYRQQPGQSLTLIATANQGSEATYESGFVIDKFPISRPNLTFSTLTVSNMSPEDSSIYLCSAEGTGSYGYTFGSGTRLTVV.

The genes are TRBV6-1 and TRBJ1-6, with TRBD1 matching over 7 bases. This CDR3 has 14 residues. Looked up from germline, CDR1 is MNHNS and CDR2 is SASEGT. Germline trimming cut 6 bases from V and 7 bases from J; bases unmatched to any gene: 6. The CDR3 is CASRLTGINSPLHF. The CDR3, as DNA: TGTGCCAGCAGGTTGACAGGGATAAATTCACCCCTCCACTTT.

J is TRBJ1-1 and V is TRBV14; D is unresolved. The CDR3 length is 15 residues. The germline gives CDR1 SGHDN, CDR2 FVKESK. The V end lost 3 bases, the J end lost 0 bases, and 11 bases lay between the germline ends. The CDR3 nucleotides read TGTGCCAGCAGCCAGGTGTACGGAGTGAACACTGAAGCTTTCTTT. This codes for CASSQVYGVNTEAFF. The full variable domain, with the rest looked up from reference TRBV14 and TRBJ1-1, is EAGVTQFPSHSVIEKGQTVTLRCDPISGHDNLYWYRRVMGKEIKFLLHFVKESKQDESGMPNNRFLAERTGGTYSTLKVQPAELEDSGVYFCASSQVYGVNTEAFFGQGTRLTVV.

This chain connects TRBV7-7 to TRBJ2-3; D call uncertain. The V end lost 5 bases, the J end lost 3 bases, and 9 bases lay between the germline ends. Germline-derived CDR1 and CDR2 are SSHAT and FNYEAQ (reference sequence). The CDR3 is made up of 13 amino acids. CDR3 region: CASSLYVTDTQYF. The CDR3, as DNA: TGTGCCAGCAGCCTCTACGTTACAGATACGCAGTATTTT.